A single sample gave rise to the 15 T cell receptor beta chains below, sequenced in a study of post-analysis software for immune sequencing data. Study findings and constraints: Compared with controls, patients had more of about five TRBV segments, including TRBV5-6, TRBV5-1 and TRBV20-1.

Their antigens remain unidentified. Included in the TCR beta cDNA libraries were unique molecular identifiers. TCRdb used MiXCR to reprocess the PCR reads, holding one entry per CDR3 protein. The data hold roughly 800,000 distinct CDR3 sequences, with about 43% observed a single time. The sequencing input was blood. These receptors originate from a girl between 10 and 17 years old with multiple sclerosis.

This chain links TRBV5-6 with TRBJ2-7, with TRBD1 matching over 10 bases. Germline V gene lookup returns CDR1 SGHDT and CDR2 YYEEEE. This CDR3 is 17 amino acids long. V lost 0 bases to trimming and J lost 1 base; unmatched junction nucleotides: 7. The DNA of the CDR3 is TGTGCCAGCAGCTTGGGCTGGACAGGGGGTGATTCCTACGAGCAGTACTTC. Translating it yields CASSLGWTGGDSYEQYF.

This clonotype was observed a few times. J is TRBJ2-7 and V is TRBV5-1, with 10 bases identical to TRBD2. CDR3 size: 17 residues. The V gene's germline CDR1 is SGHRS and CDR2 YFSETQ. Trimming cost V 2 bases and J 6 bases; bases outside gene matches: 14. The CDR3 is CASSFTFRTSGTREQYF. The DNA of the CDR3 is TGCGCCAGCAGCTTCACTTTCCGAACTAGCGGGACTCGCGAGCAGTACTTC. The full variable domain, with the rest looked up from reference TRBV5-1 and TRBJ2-7, is KAGVTQTPRYLIKTRGQQVTLSCSPISGHRSVSWYQQTPGQGLQFLFEYFSETQRNKGNFPGRFSGRQFSNSRSEMNVSTLELGDSALYLCASSFTFRTSGTREQYFGPGTRLTVT.

This clonotype came up a few times. V gene TRBV6-5 combines with J gene TRBJ2-7; D may be TRBD1 (7 bases). Germline CDR1 and CDR2: MNHEY and SVGAGI. This CDR3 region has 20 residues. The ends were cut back, 0 bases at V and 2 bases at J, with 26 bases in the middle. As DNA, the CDR3 is TGTGCCAGCAGTTACTCGGCCGGTCAGGGGGGTGACGGGAAGCCCTACGAGCAGTACTTC. As protein: CASSYSAGQGGDGKPYEQYF.

This clonotype was picked up a small number of times. V and J are TRBV11-3 and TRBJ1-5; TRBD1 agrees at 7 bases. Germline CDR1 is SGHNT and CDR2 is YENEEA. CDR3 length: 14 residues. The V segment lost 6 bases and the J segment 6 bases; nucleotides outside the gene matches: 8. The CDR3 sequence is CASSVTGEGQPQHF. The CDR3 DNA sequence: TGTGCCAGCAGTGTAACAGGGGAAGGTCAGCCCCAGCATTTT. Based on the CDR3 plus reference TRBV11-3 and TRBJ1-5, the full variable domain is EAGVVQSPRYKIIEKKQPVAFWCNPISGHNTLYWYLQNLGQGPELLIRYENEEAVDDSQLPKDRFSAERLKGVDSTLKIQPAELGDSAVYLCASSVTGEGQPQHFGDGTRLSIL.

The chain is built from TRBV28 and TRBJ2-5; D possibly corresponds to TRBD2 (5 bases). The tail of the sequence fits TRBJ2-7 better, so the J call may be wrong. The CDR3 sequence is 16 residues long. Germline V gene data show CDR1 as MDHEN and CDR2 as SYDVKM. CDR3 protein: CASSLSNGRMEDEQYF. CDR3 DNA: TGTGCCAGCAGTTTATCGAACGGGCGAATGGAGGACGAGCAGTACTTC.

This chain's CDR3 is CSARDRRPNEQFF. In DNA, the CDR3 is TGCAGTGCTAGAGATAGACGCCCTAATGAGCAGTTCTTC. The chain recombines TRBV20-1 with TRBJ2-1; D is unresolved. Germline V gene sequence: CDR1 DFQATT, CDR2 SNEGSKA (reference sequence). V shed 0 bases and J shed 7 bases, with 10 bases lying between them. The CDR3 has 13 amino acids.

V is TRBV12-5 and J is TRBJ2-3; TRBD2 aligns across 11 bases. CDR1 and CDR2 (germline): LGHNT, FRNRAP. The V and J ends lost 1 base and 4 bases, in that order; junction bases with no gene match: 10. The length of the CDR3 is 18 residues. This CDR3 is CASGLGLLLAGVPDTQYF. The CDR3 nucleotides read TGTGCTAGTGGTTTGGGCCTACTACTAGCGGGAGTGCCAGATACGCAGTATTTT.

This clonotype was observed a handful of times. The chain joins TRBV28 to TRBJ2-3, with D possibly TRBD2 on 5 matching bases. Germline values: CDR1 MDHEN, CDR2 SYDVKM. V shed 5 bases and J shed 3 bases, with 15 bases lying between them. The CDR3 is 15 amino acids. CDR3 loop: CASSPTGVGTDTQYF. In nucleotides, the CDR3 is TGTGCCAGCAGTCCCACCGGGGTAGGAACAGATACGCAGTATTTT. Complete variable domain (other parts from reference TRBV28 and TRBJ2-3): DVKVTQSSRYLVKRTGEKVFLECVQDMDHENMFWYRQDPGLGLRLIYFSYDVKMKEKGDIPEGYSVSREKKERFSLILESASTNQTSMYLCASSPTGVGTDTQYFGPGTRLTVL.

The DNA for the CDR3 is TGTGCCAGCTCACCACTAGCGGGAGGGAGCTCCTACAATGAGCAGTTCTTC. It is translated as CASSPLAGGSSYNEQFF. The chain carries TRBV18 and TRBJ2-1; 11 positions agree with TRBD2. The trim removed 1 base at V and 0 bases at J, leaving 2 bases unmatched. The CDR3 has 17 amino acids. Germline assignment: CDR1 KGHSH and CDR2 LQKENI.

V is TRBV24-1 and J is TRBJ2-1; D may be TRBD1 (6 bases). Trimming shortened V by 2 bases and J by 8 bases, and 12 bases separated the two germline ends. Germline V lookup: CDR1 KGHDR, CDR2 SFDVKD. The length of the CDR3 is 14 residues. CDR3 DNA: TGTGCCACCAGTGATTCTTCACAGGGCTATGAGCAGTTCTTC. It yields the protein CATSDSSQGYEQFF.

This chain joins TRBV12-3 or TRBV12-4 and TRBJ1-5; D is possibly TRBD1 (5 bases). This CDR3 is built from 16 residues. V was cut by 3 bases and J by 2 bases, with 14 bases left in between. The CDR3 protein is CASSLGQGGGNQPQHF. Here the CDR3 DNA reads TGTGCCAGCAGTTTGGGCCAGGGAGGCGGCAATCAGCCCCAGCATTTT.

This chain joins TRBV7-2 and TRBJ2-3; tentative D call: TRBD2 (5 bases). This CDR3 has 16 residues. Germline V gene sequence: CDR1 SGHTA, CDR2 FQGNSA. With 5 bases removed from V and 6 bases from J, the gap between germline ends came to 21 bases. The CDR3: CASSPRGRGGTDTQYF. The CDR3 DNA reads as TGTGCCAGCAGCCCCCGTGGTCGAGGAGGAACGGATACGCAGTATTTT.

The genes are TRBV24-1 and TRBJ2-5; 16 positions agree with TRBD2. CDR3 length: 18 amino acids. Trimming took 4 bases from V and 5 from J; bases not matched to a gene: 9. CDR1 KGHDR and CDR2 SFDVKD come from the germline V gene. The CDR3 is CATSEGTSGRAFSETQYF. CDR3 coding DNA: TGTGCCACCAGTGAGGGGACTAGCGGGAGGGCCTTCTCGGAGACCCAGTACTTC.

In its sample, this clonotype was seen a few times. The chain is built from TRBV20-1 and TRBJ2-7, with D possibly being TRBD2 (5 bases). Looked up from germline, CDR1 is DFQATT and CDR2 is SNEGSKA (reference sequence). Between the trimmed V and J ends, which lost 1 base and 4 bases, there was a span of 11 bases. The CDR3 runs to 13 residues. The CDR3 sequence: CSARGPSPYEQYF. Here the CDR3 DNA reads TGCAGTGCTAGAGGGCCTAGCCCTTACGAGCAGTACTTC.

Of note for this clonotype: This could be a read error, since a much larger clone is one nucleotide away. V usage is TRBV12-3 or TRBV12-4 and J usage is TRBJ2-3; TRBD2 is a possible D gene (6 bases). The V end was cut by 3 bases, the J end by 4 bases, with 14 bases between. The CDR3 extends over 15 amino acids. The CDR3 DNA sequence: TGTGCCAGCAGTTTCGGCACGGGAGCTGCAGATACGCAGTATTTT. This sequence encodes CASSFGTGAADTQYF.